This T cell receptor (beta chain) appears in the sequencing data of a study of shared clonotypes between healthy human individuals. Germline CDR1 is MNHNS and CDR2 is SASEGT. With V trimmed by 5 bases and J by 7 bases, 8 bases remained unmatched. This CDR3 spans 15 amino acids. Libraries were prepared by immunoSEQ multiplex PCR; TCRdb keeps only in-frame clonotypes and omits some of them. The profile shows a few million clones, around 90% of them singletons. Sequencing was carried out using naive CD4+ T cells sorted from blood. Stated subset: CD45RA+ positively selected. This clonotype was sampled from a man between 18 and 35 years old in good health. This rearrangement joins TRBV6-1 to TRBJ1-4, with TRBD1 matching 9 bases. The CDR3 DNA reads TGTGCCAGCAGTACAGGGGGCGCTGGGAGTGAAAAACTGTTTTTT. It translates to CASSTGGAGSEKLFF.